Here is one TCR beta chain with its context. The clone's antigen remains unknown. No base qualities exist here, and no much larger clone lies one base off it. The CDR3 numbers 16 residues from cysteine through phenylalanine. CDR3 DNA only is kept here, 48 bases in frame from base 1. CDR1 and CDR2 (MGHDK, SYGVNS) derive from the germline V gene. Clipping removes 1 base from V and 2 bases from J, with 6 as the unmatched junction base count. Each collaborating institution followed its own protocols to collect whole blood in K2EDTA tubes. For TCRbeta analysis, collaborator samples were shipped as frozen whole blood, as isolated PBMCs, or as DNA extracted from either sample type. The data belong to a study of blood T cell repertoires in COVID-19 (TCRdb year 2020). Background on the whole study: Samples covering the acute and convalescent phases of COVID-19 were provided by collaborators in the United States, Italy and Spain. Samples came from the ongoing ImmuneRACE study (first 160 participants) plus 1,254 subjects from 6 global collaborators. The repertoires were made available in a free public database intended to serve as a resource for research on the immune response to SARS-CoV-2. Where HLA class I and class II types were available, the types were taken from metadata supplied by the sample provider, not from assay-based typing. The sample metadata nearly always contained a de-identified subject ID, COVID-19 status, age in years and sex. The prospective study material was composed of cDNA or gDNA derived from T cells, B-cell-depleted T cells, or PBMCs. Deeply sampled blood TCRbeta repertoires from subjects exposed to, actively infected with, or recovered from COVID-19 were included in the dataset. Overall results and qualifications from the work: The quantity of clinical and demographic metadata differed by source and by participant and was supplied without curation.

TCRbeta CDR3 regions were amplified from genomic DNA by means of the immunoSEQ Assay, a bias-controlled multiplex PCR. Per the authors' processing: Within the assay, amplification of reference gene primers was used to estimate how many nucleated cells each sample contained. To quantify the absolute abundance of each unique TCRbeta CDR3 rearrangement, sequence reads were collapsed and filtered. Productive Simpson clonality was computed per sample as the square root of Simpson's diversity index over productive rearrangements. TCRdb carries this immuneACCESS record with in-frame sequences only. Its versions omit some clonotypes, under half of them owing to an unresolved V gene in the studies checked, with the rest unexplained. Clone size and the V and J calls come from that table; the DNA yielded D and trimming. The sample has a few hundred thousand clones on record, around 85% of them singletons. The ten biggest clones cover roughly 3.6% of the sample.

What was sequenced was peripheral blood. The chain uses TRBV25-1 and TRBJ1-2; a stretch of 8 junction bases matches TRBD1. The receptor's source is a woman aged 18-29 years with acute or convalescent COVID-19. The DNA sequence is TGTGCCAGCAGTGAATCAGGACAGGGTCGGAACTATGGCTACACCTTC. Protein translation: CASSESGQGRNYGYTF.